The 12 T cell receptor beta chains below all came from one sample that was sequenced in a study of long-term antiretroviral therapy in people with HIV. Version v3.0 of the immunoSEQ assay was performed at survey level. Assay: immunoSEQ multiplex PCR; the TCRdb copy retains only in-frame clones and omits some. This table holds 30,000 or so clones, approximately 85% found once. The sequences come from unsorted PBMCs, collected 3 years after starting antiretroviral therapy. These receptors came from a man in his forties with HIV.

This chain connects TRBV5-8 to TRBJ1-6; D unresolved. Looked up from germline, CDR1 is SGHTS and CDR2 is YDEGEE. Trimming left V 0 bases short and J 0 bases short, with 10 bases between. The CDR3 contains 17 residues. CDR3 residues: CASSLVAASSYNSPLHF. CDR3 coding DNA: TGTGCCAGCAGCTTGGTTGCGGCGAGCTCCTATAATTCACCCCTCCACTTT.

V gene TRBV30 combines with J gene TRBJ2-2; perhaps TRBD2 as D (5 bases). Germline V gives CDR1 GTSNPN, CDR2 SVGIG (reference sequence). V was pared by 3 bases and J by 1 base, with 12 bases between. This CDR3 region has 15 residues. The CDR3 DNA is TGTGCCTGGAGCGCTTCAGGACTGAACACCGGGGAGCTGTTTTTT. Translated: CAWSASGLNTGELFF.

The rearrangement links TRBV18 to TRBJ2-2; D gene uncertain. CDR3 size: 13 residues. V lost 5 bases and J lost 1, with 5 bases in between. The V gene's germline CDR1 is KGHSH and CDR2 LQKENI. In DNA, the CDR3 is TGTGCCAGCTCAAGTAGGAACACCGGGGAGCTGTTTTTT. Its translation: CASSSRNTGELFF.

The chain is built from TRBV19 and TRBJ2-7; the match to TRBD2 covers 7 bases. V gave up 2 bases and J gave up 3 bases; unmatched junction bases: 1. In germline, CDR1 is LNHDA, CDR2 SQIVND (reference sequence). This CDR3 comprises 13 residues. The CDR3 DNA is TGTGCCAGTAGTATACTAGCGGACTACGAGCAGTACTTC. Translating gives CASSILADYEQYF.

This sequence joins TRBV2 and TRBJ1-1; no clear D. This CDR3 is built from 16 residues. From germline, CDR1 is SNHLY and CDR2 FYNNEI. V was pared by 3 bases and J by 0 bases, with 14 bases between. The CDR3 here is CASSESREWLNTEAFF. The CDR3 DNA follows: TGTGCCAGCAGTGAGTCCCGGGAATGGTTGAACACTGAAGCTTTCTTT.

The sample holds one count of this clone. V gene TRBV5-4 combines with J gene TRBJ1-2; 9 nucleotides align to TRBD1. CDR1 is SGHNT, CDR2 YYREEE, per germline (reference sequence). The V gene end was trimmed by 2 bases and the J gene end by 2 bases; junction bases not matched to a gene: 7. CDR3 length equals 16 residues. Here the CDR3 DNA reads TGTGCCAGCAGCTTAAATGGACAGGGGTTAAACTATGGCTACACCTTC. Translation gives CASSLNGQGLNYGYTF.

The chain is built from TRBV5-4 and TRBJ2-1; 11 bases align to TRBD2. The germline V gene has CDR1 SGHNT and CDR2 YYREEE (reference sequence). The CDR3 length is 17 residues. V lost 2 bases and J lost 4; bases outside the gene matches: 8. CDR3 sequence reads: CASSFWGLAELYNEQFF. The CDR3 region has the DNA TGTGCCAGCAGCTTCTGGGGACTAGCGGAATTATACAATGAGCAGTTCTTC. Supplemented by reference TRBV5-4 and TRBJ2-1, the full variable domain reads ETGVTQSPTHLIKTRGQQVTLRCSSQSGHNTVSWYQQALGQGPQFIFQYYREEENGRGNFPPRFSGLQFPNYSSELNVNALELDDSALYLCASSFWGLAELYNEQFFGPGTRLTVL.

In DNA, the CDR3 is TGTGCCAGCAGCTTTGACAGGGGGCTGAGCGGCTACACCTTC. Protein sequence: CASSFDRGLSGYTF. V usage is TRBV7-2 and J usage is TRBJ1-2; 10 nucleotides agree with TRBD1. This CDR3 is 14 amino acids long. V lost 3 bases to trimming and J lost 8 bases; unmatched junction nucleotides: 6. Germline values: CDR1 SGHTA, CDR2 FQGNSA.

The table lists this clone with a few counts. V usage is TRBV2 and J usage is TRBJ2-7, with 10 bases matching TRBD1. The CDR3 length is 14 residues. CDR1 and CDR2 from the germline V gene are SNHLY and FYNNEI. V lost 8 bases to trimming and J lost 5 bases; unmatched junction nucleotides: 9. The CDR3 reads CASLGDRGSNEQYF. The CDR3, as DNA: TGTGCCAGCCTAGGGGACAGGGGTTCCAACGAGCAGTACTTC.

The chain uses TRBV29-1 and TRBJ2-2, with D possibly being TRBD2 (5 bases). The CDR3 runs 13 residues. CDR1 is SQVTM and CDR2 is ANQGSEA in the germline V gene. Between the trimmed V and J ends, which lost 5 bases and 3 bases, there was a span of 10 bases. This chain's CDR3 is CSVFGKDTGELFF. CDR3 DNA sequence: TGCAGCGTTTTCGGGAAGGACACCGGGGAGCTGTTTTTT.

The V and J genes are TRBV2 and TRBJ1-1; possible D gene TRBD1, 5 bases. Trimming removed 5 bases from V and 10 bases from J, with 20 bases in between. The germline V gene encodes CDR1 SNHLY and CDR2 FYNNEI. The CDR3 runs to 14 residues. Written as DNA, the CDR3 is TGTGCCAGCAGTTTTACCGGGCCTCAGGGAGGAGCTTTCTTT. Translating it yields CASSFTGPQGGAFF. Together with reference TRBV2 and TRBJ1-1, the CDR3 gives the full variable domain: EPEVTQTPSHQVTQMGQEVILRCVPISNHLYFYWYRQILGQKVEFLVSFYNNEISEKSEIFDDQFSVERPDGSNFTLKIRSTKLEDSAMYFCASSFTGPQGGAFFGQGTRLTVV.

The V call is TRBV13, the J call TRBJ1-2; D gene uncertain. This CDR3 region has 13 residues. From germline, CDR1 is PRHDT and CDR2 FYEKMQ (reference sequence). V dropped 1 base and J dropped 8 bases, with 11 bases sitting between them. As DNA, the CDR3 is TGTGCCAGCAGCTTAGCCCTTCAGGACGGCTACACCTTC. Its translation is CASSLALQDGYTF.